Shown below are 10 T cell receptor beta chains from a single sample sequenced in a study of T cell responses to AZD1222 COVID-19 vaccine. Some clones are missing from TCRdb's copy, which holds only in-frame ones; the method was immunoSEQ multiplex PCR. The sample holds 90,000 to 120,000 clones, around 90% seen once. The sequences come from peripheral blood, collected on day 0 of AZD1222 vaccination. The receptors stem from an adult in good health.

The genes are TRBV21-1 and TRBJ1-1. TRBV21-1 is a pseudogene. CDR3 length: 12 amino acids. The CDR3 loop reads CASSKGGAEAFF. CDR3 DNA sequence: TGTGCCAGCAGCAAGGGGGGAGCTGAAGCTTTCTTT.

The rearrangement links TRBV6-2 or TRBV6-3 to TRBJ2-1; D possibly corresponds to TRBD1 (6 bases). CDR3 length: 14 amino acids. Germline CDR1 MNHEY, CDR2 SVGEGT. Trimming took 0 bases from V and 5 from J, leaving 8 bases between them. The CDR3 protein is CASSYSRGNNEQFF. The CDR3 nucleotides are TGTGCCAGCAGTTACTCGAGGGGGAACAATGAGCAGTTCTTC.

The chain couples TRBV10-3 to TRBJ2-1, with 8 bases matching TRBD2. CDR3 length: 21 residues. Germline values: CDR1 ENHRY, CDR2 SYGVKD. The J segment lost 6 bases and the V segment lost 8 bases, leaving 30 bases of the junction unmatched. This CDR3 reads CAIRAPGGASPQVRSVNEQFF. CDR3 bases: TGTGCCATCCGTGCGCCGGGGGGGGCTTCCCCCCAAGTCCGGAGTGTCAATGAGCAGTTCTTC.

The DNA for the CDR3 is TGTGCCAGCAGCTTAGGCAGGGGAAAAACCGGGGAGCTGTTTTTT. This encodes CASSLGRGKTGELFF. This chain connects TRBV7-2 to TRBJ2-2, with D perhaps TRBD1 (6 bases). V shed 1 base and J shed 5 bases, with 11 bases lying between them. Germline CDR1 SGHTA, CDR2 FQGNSA. The CDR3 runs to 15 residues.

Here the CDR3 reads CASSQQLPAGTRATYGYEQYF. CDR3 coding DNA: TGTGCCAGCAGCCAGCAGCTCCCGGCCGGGACAAGGGCAACCTATGGGTACGAGCAGTACTTC. The chain has TRBV13 and TRBJ2-7; D may be TRBD1 (6 bases). Germline CDR1 reads PRHDT; CDR2 reads FYEKMQ (reference sequence). The CDR3 consists of 21 residues. Deletions cut 5 bases from V and 4 bases from J, with 36 bases between.

The chain carries TRBV7-2 and TRBJ1-5; TRBD1 is a possible D gene (5 bases). The CDR3 has 16 residues. Germline CDR1 and CDR2: SGHTA and FQGNSA. V was cut by 5 bases and J by 3 bases, with 17 bases left in between. Here the CDR3 reads CASSRQWAGNNQPQHF. The DNA for the CDR3 is TGTGCCAGCAGCCGGCAGTGGGCAGGGAACAATCAGCCCCAGCATTTT.

This clone was detected only a few times. The gene calls are TRBV7-9 and TRBJ1-5; D remains unclear. This CDR3 comprises 13 residues. The germline V and J ends were trimmed by 2 bases and 4 bases, with 6 bases remaining between them. Germline values: CDR1 SEHNR, CDR2 FQNEAQ (reference sequence). CDR3 DNA sequence: TGTGCCAGCAGCTTACAGCCAAATCAGCCCCAGCATTTT. This gives the protein CASSLQPNQPQHF.

The chain employs TRBV28 and TRBJ1-2; no clear D gene. Germline V gene sequence: CDR1 MDHEN, CDR2 SYDVKM. The V end lost 2 bases, the J end lost 8 bases, and 12 bases lay between the germline ends. The CDR3 runs 13 residues. CDR3 sequence: CASSLIGSGGYTF. As DNA, the CDR3 is TGTGCCAGCAGTTTAATAGGGAGTGGCGGCTACACCTTC.

This clone was seen once. This chain joins TRBV4-2 and TRBJ1-4; no clear D gene. Germline loops: CDR1 LGHNA, CDR2 YNFKEQ. V dropped 1 base and J dropped 8 bases, with 2 bases sitting between them. This CDR3 contains 11 residues. The CDR3 DNA reads TGTGCCAGCAGCCAAGGGGAAAAACTGTTTTTT. Translated, it gives CASSQGEKLFF.

The CDR3 region is CASSYHAGERFF. The CDR3 nucleotides are TGTGCCAGCAGTTATCATGCGGGAGAGAGGTTCTTC. This sequence joins TRBV6-5 and TRBJ2-1, with 7 nucleotides matching TRBD2. Germline V gives CDR1 MNHEY, CDR2 SVGAGI. This CDR3 contains 12 residues. The V and J ends lost 3 bases and 15 bases, in that order; junction bases with no gene match: 8.